Sequencing of this T cell receptor beta chain was carried out in a study of T cell repertoires in cytomegalovirus infection. Study details: Public TCR beta signatures marked donors with CMV infection and the matching HLA. Study-level findings and limits: Dominating the ex vivo response were TCR beta clonotypes that were CMV-specific and HLA-C-restricted. Summed frequency of public TCR beta families distinguished CMV carriers with the relevant HLA.

This CDR3 region has 16 residues. Germline CDR1 MNHEY, CDR2 SVGAGI. With 5 bases clipped from V and 0 bases from J, the junction kept 7 bases outside the gene matches. Of note for this clonotype: Its target is not known.

TCRdb redid the calling of the reads with MiXCR, one entry per CDR3 protein. Of about 110,000 distinct CDR3 sequences in the sample, roughly 9.1% were seen once. Sample: PBMCs, sequenced either directly or after in vitro stimulation (not recorded which). The chain links TRBV6-5 to TRBJ2-5; 9 nucleotides agree with TRBD2. The origin of this receptor is a human donor in good health (CMV status not recorded). Some clones in this sample may be carry-over from other donors' samples. Written as DNA, the CDR3 is TGTGCCAGCAGTCAACCTAGCGGGATGTACCAAGAGACCCAGTACTTC. This translates into CASSQPSGMYQETQYF.